Described below is a single TCR beta chain sequence and its context. The antigen is undetermined. Germline V gives CDR1 SGHRS, CDR2 YFSETQ. The V and J ends lost 7 bases and 4 bases respectively, with 15 bases between them. The CDR3 runs 13 residues. These data originate in a study of cytomegalovirus exposure and HLA in healthy donors. PCR involved 60 Vbeta and 13 Jbeta primers. TCRdb's table, derived via immunoSEQ multiplex PCR, lists solely in-frame clones and lacks some. Among about 98,000 clones listed, around 80% were seen once. Study observations and caveats: Later on, an analysis showed TCR association rates differing by HLA locus, with DRB1 the most and HLA-C the fewest. Analyses of presence/absence relied on an assumption of roughly uniform sequencing depth across donors. As a later analysis showed, several of the most significant clusters appeared to be linked to common viral pathogens.

The chain recombines TRBV5-1 with TRBJ2-7; D might be TRBD1 (5 bases). Sequenced input: PBMCs. The clonotype was recovered from a man in his 60s in good health and CMV-seropositive. CDR3 in amino acids: CASSLHQGYEQYF. DNA of the CDR3: TGCGCCAGCTCGCTTCATCAGGGATACGAGCAGTACTTC.